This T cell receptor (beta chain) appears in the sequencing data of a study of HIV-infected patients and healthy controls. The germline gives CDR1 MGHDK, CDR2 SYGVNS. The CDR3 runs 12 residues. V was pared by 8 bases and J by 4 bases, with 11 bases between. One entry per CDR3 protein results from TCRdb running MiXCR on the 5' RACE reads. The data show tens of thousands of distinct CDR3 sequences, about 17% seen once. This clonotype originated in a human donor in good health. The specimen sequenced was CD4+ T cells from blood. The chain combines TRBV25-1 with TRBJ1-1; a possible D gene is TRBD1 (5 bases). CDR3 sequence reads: CASFGTGTEAFF. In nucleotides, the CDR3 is TGTGCCAGCTTTGGGACTGGCACTGAAGCTTTCTTT.